This T cell receptor (beta chain) was sequenced for a study of shared clonotypes between healthy human individuals. Study-level background: CD4 naive and memory got three plates each, CD8 naive two, CD8 memory one.

TCRdb's copy holds only in-frame clones and misses some; the assay was immunoSEQ multiplex PCR. This table has about 1 million clones, roughly 70% appearing once. In regard to this clone: The antigen is not known.

This CDR3 is built from 16 residues. The ends lost 5 bases at V and 0 bases at J; junction bases unmatched: 8. Per the germline V gene, CDR1 is MDHEN and CDR2 is SYDVKM. Whole-study results and caveats: Naive subsets tended to show greater estimated richness than memory subsets.

Material for sequencing was memory CD4+ T cells sorted from blood. Noted subset: CD45RA-negative fraction. V gene TRBV28 combines with J gene TRBJ2-7; TRBD1 aligns across 9 bases. The sequence derives from a man in his late teens or twenties in good health. The CDR3 region has the DNA TGTGCCAGCAGTGCCGCCGGGACAGGGAACTCCTACGAGCAGTACTTC. As protein: CASSAAGTGNSYEQYF.